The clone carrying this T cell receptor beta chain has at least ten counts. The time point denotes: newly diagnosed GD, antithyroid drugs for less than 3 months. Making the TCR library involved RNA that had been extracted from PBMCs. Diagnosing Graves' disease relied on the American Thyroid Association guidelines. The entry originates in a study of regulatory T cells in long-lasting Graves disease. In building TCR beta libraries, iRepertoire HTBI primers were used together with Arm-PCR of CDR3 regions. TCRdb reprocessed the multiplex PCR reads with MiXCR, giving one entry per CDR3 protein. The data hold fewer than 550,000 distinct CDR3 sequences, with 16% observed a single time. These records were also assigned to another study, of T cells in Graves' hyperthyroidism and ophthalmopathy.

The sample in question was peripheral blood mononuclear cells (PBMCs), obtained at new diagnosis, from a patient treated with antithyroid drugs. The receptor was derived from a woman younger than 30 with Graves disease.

The CDR3 DNA is TGTGCCAGCAGGTCCGGGACTAGCGGGAACAATGAGCAGTTCTTC. Encoded protein: CASRSGTSGNNEQFF. The genes are TRBV6-1 and TRBJ2-1; 13 bases agree with TRBD2. The CDR3 has 15 amino acids. The J segment lost 5 bases and the V segment lost 6 bases, leaving 4 bases of the junction unmatched. Germline V gene lookup returns CDR1 MNHNS and CDR2 SASEGT.